One and the same sample provided the 7 T cell receptor beta chains below, sequenced in a study of radiation and T cells in renal cell carcinoma. Data came from immunoSEQ multiplex PCR; TCRdb stores just in-frame clones and leaves some out. The sample holds approximately 150,000 clones; 80% to 90% are singletons and the top ten take around 17%. Documented time point: blood 4 weeks post-SBRT, at nephrectomy. Treatment defined: 15 Gy SBRT to primary tumor, nephrectomy 4 weeks later. The sequencing here drew on blood, taken from a patient whose treatment included radiotherapy and nephrectomy. The receptor set was obtained from a woman aged 50 to 65 with renal cell carcinoma.

V gene TRBV7-2 combines with J gene TRBJ2-3; D gene uncertain. V was clipped by 3 bases and J by 1 base, with 8 bases between them. The CDR3 is 14 amino acids. Germline CDR1 and CDR2: SGHTA and FQGNSA. CDR3 region: CASSLESRTDTQYF. In DNA, the CDR3 is TGTGCCAGCAGCTTGGAGTCCCGCACAGATACGCAGTATTTT. Combining the CDR3 with reference TRBV7-2 and TRBJ2-3 gives the whole variable domain GAGVSQSPSNKVTEKGKDVELRCDPISGHTALYWYRQSLGQGLEFLIYFQGNSAPDKSGLPSDRFSAERTGGSVSTLTIQRTQQEDSAVYLCASSLESRTDTQYFGPGTRLTVL.

This sequence joins TRBV7-2 and TRBJ2-5; D gene unclear. V was shortened by 2 bases and J by 3 bases, with 7 bases between the two germline ends. Germline CDR1 and CDR2: SGHTA and FQGNSA. The CDR3 consists of 13 residues. CDR3 DNA: TGTGCCAGCAGCTTATACCAGAAAGAGACCCAGTACTTC. Protein: CASSLYQKETQYF.

V usage is TRBV14 and J usage is TRBJ2-7; weak D call: TRBD1 (5 bases). The CDR3 sequence is 11 residues long. CDR1 SGHDN and CDR2 FVKESK come from the germline V gene. V was shortened by 1 base and J by 10 bases, with 8 bases between the two germline ends. CDR3 loop: CASSQVGAQYF. CDR3 nucleotides: TGTGCCAGCAGCCAAGTTGGGGCCCAGTACTTC. The full variable domain, in which reference TRBV14 and TRBJ2-7 provide the parts outside the CDR3, is EAGVTQFPSHSVIEKGQTVTLRCDPISGHDNLYWYRRVMGKEIKFLLHFVKESKQDESGMPNNRFLAERTGGTYSTLKVQPAELEDSGVYFCASSQVGAQYFGPGTRLTVT.

The genes are TRBV7-2 and TRBJ2-5; the D gene is possibly TRBD1 (5 bases). Germline V gene data show CDR1 as SGHTA and CDR2 as FQGNSA. Deletions cut 2 bases from V and 9 bases from J, with 13 bases between. CDR3 length equals 13 residues. In DNA form, the CDR3 reads TGTGCCAGCAGCTTAAACAGGCTTGAGGCCCAGTACTTC. Translating gives CASSLNRLEAQYF.

The chain employs TRBV7-2 and TRBJ1-1, with 8 bases lining up with TRBD1. Germline V gene lookup returns CDR1 SGHTA and CDR2 FQGNSA. J gave up 4 bases and V 5 bases, and 18 bases lay outside the gene matches. The CDR3 loop spans 18 amino acids. The CDR3 here is CASSRYLAKTGDGTEAFF. CDR3 DNA: TGTGCCAGCAGCCGATACTTAGCCAAGACAGGGGATGGCACTGAAGCTTTCTTT.

The J gene is TRBJ1-3, the V gene TRBV28; D is unclear. The CDR3 runs 13 residues. The V gene lost 5 bases and the J gene lost 3 bases, with 8 bases spanning the gap. CDR1 is MDHEN, CDR2 SYDVKM, per germline. The CDR3 region is CASSLSNGNTIYF. As DNA, the CDR3 is TGTGCCAGCAGTCTAAGCAATGGAAACACCATATATTTT.

The chain has TRBV9 and TRBJ1-3; D possibly corresponds to TRBD1 (5 bases). Between the trimmed V and J ends, which lost 3 bases and 3 bases, there was a span of 16 bases. The CDR3 extends over 16 amino acids. Germline CDR1 SGDLS, CDR2 YYNGEE. The CDR3 region has the DNA TGTGCCAGCAGCGCGGGCGGAGGGGAGCTTGGAAACACCATATATTTT. It yields the protein CASSAGGGELGNTIYF.